Listed below are T cell receptor beta chains from one sample, sequenced in a study of beta chain features in type 1 diabetes. Some clones are missing from TCRdb's copy, which holds only in-frame ones; the method was immunoSEQ multiplex PCR. The sample includes under 350,000 clones, roughly 13% of them seen just once. The sample was naive CD4+ T cells from blood. The receptors derive from a man younger than 45 with type 1 diabetes. The CDR3 runs from the conserved cysteine through the conserved F or W. D genes are given only for firm matches. Rows may omit the clone size; those that give it use once, few, many or a size class.

D gene,J gene,clone size,V gene,CDR3 DNA,CDR3 protein
.,TRBJ1-2,.,TRBV7-2,TGTGCCAGCAGCCTCGCATCCGGGTCCCTTAACTATGGCTACACCTTC,CASSLASGSLNYGYTF
.,TRBJ2-5,few,TRBV6-5,TGTGCCAGCAGGAAGACAGTGACTCAAGAGACCCAGTACTTC,CASRKTVTQETQYF
.,TRBJ1-5,few,TRBV6-6,TGTGCCAGCAGTTACCGACAAAGTGGACACAATCAGCCCCAGCATTTT,CASSYRQSGHNQPQHF
.,TRBJ2-3,few,TRBV9,TGTGCCAGCAGCGTAGGTGGCCCAGATACGCAGTATTTT,CASSVGGPDTQYF
.,TRBJ2-1,few,TRBV5-1,TGCGCCAGCAGCTACCTAGGGGGGGCGAATTCACGTGAGCAGTTCTTC,CASSYLGGANSREQFF
.,TRBJ2-5,many,TRBV29-1,TGCAGCGTTGACAGGGGACGGGAGACCCAGTACTTC,CSVDRGRETQYF
TRBD1,TRBJ1-2,.,TRBV2,TGTGCCACCCGGACAGGGTCTCTTAACTATGGCTACACCTTC,CATRTGSLNYGYTF
.,TRBJ2-2,few,TRBV7-9,TGTGCCAGCAGCCAAATTACCGGGGAGCTGTTTTTT,CASSQITGELFF
.,TRBJ2-7,few,TRBV7-9,TGTGCCAGCAGCCAGAGCGATGAGCAGTACTTC,CASSQSDEQYF
.,TRBJ2-1,few,TRBV4-2,TGTGCCAGCAGCCAAGGGGAGCAGCATGAGCAGTTCTTC,CASSQGEQHEQFF
TRBD2,TRBJ2-7,few,TRBV19,TGTGCCAGTAGTACCTCAGCGGGGTTTTGGGCCTACGAGCAGTACTTC,CASSTSAGFWAYEQYF
TRBD2,TRBJ2-5,.,TRBV18,TGTGCCAGCTCACTTGGACTAGCGATTTCAGAGACCCAGTACTTC,CASSLGLAISETQYF
.,TRBJ2-3,few,TRBV19,TGTGCCAGTAGTCCATACGGAGGCGCTAGCACAGATACGCAGTATTTT,CASSPYGGASTDTQYF
.,TRBJ2-3,.,TRBV7-9,TGTGCCAGCAGCTTGGGCAGCCTAAGTACGCAGTATTTT,CASSLGSLSTQYF
TRBD1,TRBJ1-1,few,TRBV5-6,TGTGCCAGCCACAGGGGGCTTGGGAACACTGAAGCTTTCTTT,CASHRGLGNTEAFF
TRBD2,TRBJ2-5,.,TRBV5-4,TGTGCCAGCAGCTTGGGTGGGGCTAGCGGCCAAGAGACCCAGTACTTC,CASSLGGASGQETQYF
TRBD2,TRBJ2-7,.,TRBV9,TGTGCCAGCAGCGTGGGGACTAGCGGAGCGGGGTTCGAGCAGTACTTC,CASSVGTSGAGFEQYF
.,TRBJ2-7,.,TRBV6-6,TGTGCCAGCAGTACCGGGGTCTACGAGCAGTACTTC,CASSTGVYEQYF
.,TRBJ2-5,few,TRBV27,TGTGCCAGCAGGTTAGGACTCCTCGAAGAGACCCAGTACTTC,CASRLGLLEETQYF
.,TRBJ2-6,.,TRBV18,TGTGCCAGCTCATCTAGGCCTGGGGCCAACGTCCTGACTTTC,CASSSRPGANVLTF
.,TRBJ2-2,few,TRBV5-1,TGCGCCAGCCAGAGAGGGGACACTTCCACCGGGGAGCTGTTTTTT,CASQRGDTSTGELFF
.,TRBJ1-4,.,TRBV7-6,TGTGCCAGCAGCTTAGAATCGGAGGAAAAACTGTTTTTT,CASSLESEEKLFF
.,TRBJ1-1,few,TRBV20-1,TGCAGTGCAACTCGCCAGGGGGAAGCTTTCTTT,CSATRQGEAFF
.,TRBJ2-7,.,TRBV28,TGTGCCAGCACCCATGGGGGCCGAGGCTACGAGCAGTACTTC,CASTHGGRGYEQYF
TRBD1,TRBJ2-7,.,TRBV19,TGTGCCAGTAGGGACCGGGACAGGTACTCCTACGAGCAGTACTTC,CASRDRDRYSYEQYF
.,TRBJ2-7,few,TRBV28,TGTGCCAGCAGTTTGGAGTTCCACGAGCAGTACTTC,CASSLEFHEQYF
TRBD1,TRBJ1-1,.,TRBV11-3,TGTGCCAGCAGCCGGACAGGGAACACTGAAGCTTTCTTT,CASSRTGNTEAFF
TRBD1,TRBJ1-1,few,TRBV5-1,TGCGCCAGCAGTTCCCAGGGGGATATGAACACTGAAGCTTTCTTT,CASSSQGDMNTEAFF
TRBD2,TRBJ2-1,.,TRBV7-3,TGTGCCAGCAGCTCTTCTAGCGGGAGTGGCCCCAATGAGCAGTTCTTC,CASSSSSGSGPNEQFF
TRBD1,TRBJ1-1,.,TRBV6-1,TGTGCCAGCAGTTCCGGGACAGGGAAGCACACTGAAGCTTTCTTT,CASSSGTGKHTEAFF
TRBD2,TRBJ2-2,few,TRBV7-7,TGTGCTAGCAGCAGGACTAGCGGCACCGGGGAGCTGTTTTTT,CASSRTSGTGELFF
.,TRBJ2-7,.,TRBV19,TGTGCCAGTAGTATAGGCGCAGGGTCCTACGAGCAGTACTTC,CASSIGAGSYEQYF
.,TRBJ2-5,few,TRBV29-1,TGCAGCGTTGGGGGGCGGTACCAAGAGACCCAGTACTTC,CSVGGRYQETQYF
TRBD1,TRBJ1-5,few,TRBV6-1,TGTGCCAGCAGTGCTTACGGGACAGGGTGGAATCAGCCCCAGCATTTT,CASSAYGTGWNQPQHF
.,TRBJ2-7,few,TRBV25-1,TGTGCCAGCAGCTCTTGGGACTCCCCCGCAACCGGCGAGCAGTACTTC,CASSSWDSPATGEQYF
.,TRBJ2-1,.,TRBV5-1,TGCGCCAGCAGCTTGGCACCGGGAGTGTCCTACAATGAGCAGTTCTTC,CASSLAPGVSYNEQFF
TRBD2,TRBJ2-1,.,TRBV18,TGTGCCAGCTCACCACCCGGGACTAGCGGCTACAATGAGCAGTTCTTC,CASSPPGTSGYNEQFF
.,TRBJ1-2,few,TRBV7-2,TGTGCCAGCAGCTTAGCAAGCGTCTCGGGCTACACCTTC,CASSLASVSGYTF
.,TRBJ1-1,.,TRBV7-9,TGTGCCAGCAGCTTGCTAAACACTGAAGCTTTCTTT,CASSLLNTEAFF
TRBD1,TRBJ1-2,.,TRBV14,TGTGCCAGCAGTCATGTCCGGGACAGACGATATGGCTACACCTTC,CASSHVRDRRYGYTF
.,TRBJ2-7,few,TRBV11-1,TGTGCCAGCAGCTTAGGGACGGGAGCCTACGAGCAGTACTTC,CASSLGTGAYEQYF
.,TRBJ1-1,.,TRBV30,TGTGCCTGGAGCGTCCGAGGGAACACTGAAGCTTTCTTT,CAWSVRGNTEAFF
TRBD2,TRBJ2-2,.,TRBV6-6,TGTGCCAGCAGATCTGGACTAGCGGGGAACACCGGGGAGCTGTTTTTT,CASRSGLAGNTGELFF
TRBD1,TRBJ1-2,.,TRBV23-1,TGCGCCAGCAGTCACCCTTTCGACAGGGGGCGTTCGGGGGGCTACACCTTC,CASSHPFDRGRSGGYTF
TRBD2,TRBJ2-1,few,TRBV18,TGTGCCAGCTCACCAAACGGGGGGAGCTCCTACAATGAGCAGTTCTTC,CASSPNGGSSYNEQFF
.,TRBJ1-4,few,TRBV9,TGTGCCAGCAGCCTGGCAAGTGGTGAAAAACTGTTTTTT,CASSLASGEKLFF